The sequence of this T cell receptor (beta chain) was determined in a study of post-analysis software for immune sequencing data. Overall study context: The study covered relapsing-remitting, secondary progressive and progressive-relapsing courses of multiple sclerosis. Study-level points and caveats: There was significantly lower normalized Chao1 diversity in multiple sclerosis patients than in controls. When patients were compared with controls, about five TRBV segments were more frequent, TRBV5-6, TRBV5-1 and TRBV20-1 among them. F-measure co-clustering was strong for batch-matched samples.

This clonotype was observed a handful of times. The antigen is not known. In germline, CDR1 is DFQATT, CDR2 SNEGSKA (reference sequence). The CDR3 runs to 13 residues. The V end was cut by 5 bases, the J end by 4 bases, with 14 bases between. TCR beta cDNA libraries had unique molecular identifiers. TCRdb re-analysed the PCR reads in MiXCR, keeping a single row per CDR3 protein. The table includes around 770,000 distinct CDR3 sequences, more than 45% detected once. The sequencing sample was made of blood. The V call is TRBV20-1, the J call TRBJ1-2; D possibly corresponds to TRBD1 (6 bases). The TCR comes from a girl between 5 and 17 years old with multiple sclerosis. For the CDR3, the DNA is TGCAGTGCTCACACCCAGGGGCTCTATGGCTACACCTTC. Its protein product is CSAHTQGLYGYTF.